One sample yielded the 10 T cell receptor beta chains listed below, sequenced in a study of T-cell memory formation after mild COVID-19. One entry per CDR3 protein, called by TCRdb with MiXCR from the 5' RACE reads. The data contain roughly 250,000 distinct CDR3 sequences, less than 20% of them seen just once; the ten biggest clones take up about 3.5%. Sequenced input: PBMCs or a T cell subset sorted from them (not recorded which). The receptors derive from a man in his late teens or twenties who had mild COVID-19 (a few samples of this study predate the infection). Cell type and time point are not known.

The gene calls are TRBV20-1 and TRBJ1-5, with TRBD1 matching over 8 bases. Trimming cost V 2 bases and J 5 bases; bases outside gene matches: 2. The CDR3 runs 13 residues. CDR1 DFQATT and CDR2 SNEGSKA come from the germline V gene (reference sequence). The CDR3: CSARSDRDQPQHF. The CDR3 bases are TGCAGTGCTAGATCGGACAGGGATCAGCCCCAGCATTTT.

The chain joins TRBV28 to TRBJ2-2; 9 nucleotides line up with TRBD1. V gave up 7 bases and J gave up 4 bases; unmatched junction bases: 10. CDR1 MDHEN and CDR2 SYDVKM come from the germline V gene. The length of the CDR3 is 16 residues. CDR3 sequence reads: CASTRATGGGTGELFF. The CDR3 nucleotides read TGTGCCAGCACTCGAGCCACAGGGGGCGGCACCGGGGAGCTGTTTTTT.

The chain has TRBV5-1 and TRBJ1-2; D is undetermined. The CDR3 has 14 residues. Deletions cut 0 bases from V and 1 base from J, with 7 bases between. In germline, CDR1 is SGHRS, CDR2 YFSETQ. Here the CDR3 reads CASSLDPDNYGYTF. For the CDR3, the DNA is TGCGCCAGCAGCTTGGATCCCGATAACTATGGCTACACCTTC.

This chain uses TRBV27 with TRBJ1-5; 10 bases line up with TRBD1. Germline V gene lookup returns CDR1 MNHEY and CDR2 SMNVEV (reference sequence). The CDR3 runs to 15 residues. V trimming: 3 bases; J trimming: 3 bases; junction bases outside the gene matches: 2. The CDR3 is CASSFGTGVNQPQHF. In DNA, the CDR3 is TGTGCCAGCAGTTTTGGGACAGGGGTCAATCAGCCCCAGCATTTT.

This chain links TRBV3-1 with TRBJ1-1, with D uncertain. Trimming removed 6 bases from V and 1 base from J, with 15 bases in between. The CDR3 covers 15 residues. The germline V gene has CDR1 LGHDT and CDR2 YNNKEL (reference sequence). CDR3 sequence reads: CASSHAFAGNTEAFF. CDR3 sequence (DNA): TGTGCCAGCAGTCACGCTTTCGCAGGGAACACTGAAGCTTTCTTT.

The chain carries TRBV4-3 and TRBJ2-2; 7 bases are a match to TRBD2. CDR3 length: 16 residues. Germline-derived CDR1 and CDR2 are LGHNA and YSLEER. Trimming at V came to 0 bases and at J to 0 bases, leaving 1 base not matched to a gene. The CDR3, as DNA: TGCGCCAGCAGCCAAGAGGGGGGGGCGAACACCGGGGAGCTGTTTTTT. Translating it yields CASSQEGGANTGELFF.

The gene calls are TRBV12-3 or TRBV12-4 and TRBJ2-7, with a tentative D call TRBD1 (5 bases). The CDR3 is 14 residues long. The germline V and J ends were trimmed by 6 bases and 4 bases, with 16 bases remaining between them. The CDR3 nucleotides read TGTGCCAGCAGCAAACCCGAACAGGCTTACGAGCAGTACTTC. Protein product: CASSKPEQAYEQYF.

The chain has TRBV30 and TRBJ2-2; no clear D. CDR3 length: 13 residues. Trimming pared 4 bases from V and 2 bases from J, leaving 8 bases between. Germline CDR1 reads GTSNPN; CDR2 reads SVGIG (reference sequence). The CDR3 DNA reads TGTGCCTGGATGGGCCTTAACACCGGGGAGCTGTTTTTT. Protein product: CAWMGLNTGELFF.

This clonotype has a handful of counts. The chain joins TRBV12-3 or TRBV12-4 to TRBJ1-2, with a possible D match to TRBD1 (5 bases). The CDR3 has 14 amino acids. The germline V and J ends were trimmed by 5 bases and 2 bases, with 12 bases remaining between them. DNA for the CDR3: TGTGCCAGCAGTAGGTATGGGGACAACTATGGCTACACCTTC. This codes for CASSRYGDNYGYTF.

The table lists this clonotype with a few counts. The V gene is TRBV3-1, the J gene TRBJ1-6; no clear D. The V gene lost 2 bases and the J gene lost 4 bases, with 18 bases spanning the gap. The CDR3 spans 18 residues. Germline V gene sequence: CDR1 LGHDT, CDR2 YNNKEL (reference sequence). CDR3 nucleotides: TGTGCCAGCAGCCAAATCCCCAACAGCGCCGTGTATAATTCACCCCTCCACTTT. Residues: CASSQIPNSAVYNSPLHF. The full variable domain, its missing parts supplied by reference TRBV3-1 and TRBJ1-6, is DTAVSQTPKYLVTQMGNDKSIKCEQNLGHDTMYWYKQDSKKFLKIMFSYNNKELIINETVPNRFSPKSPDKAHLNLHINSLELGDSAVYFCASSQIPNSAVYNSPLHFGNGTRLTVT.